Listed below are T cell receptor beta chains from one sample, sequenced in a study of beta chain features in type 1 diabetes. Data came from immunoSEQ multiplex PCR; TCRdb stores just in-frame clones and leaves some out. The sample yields around 300,000 clones, around 10% seen once. Sequenced sample: naive CD4+ T cells from blood. The source is a woman aged 25 to 39 in good health. Each CDR3 is given with its conserved first and last residue. D genes are given only for firm matches. Some rows mark clone size as missing; the rest say once, few, many or name a class of expanded clone.

D,length,V,J,size,DNA,CDR3
TRBD1,15,TRBV10-3,TRBJ2-3,few,TGTGCCATCAGTGAACAGGGGGACCTCTTTTATACGCAGTATTTT,CAISEQGDLFYTQYF
TRBD2,14,TRBV30,TRBJ2-3,few,TGTGCCCGTCAAGTAGCGCGGGAGGGGGGTACGCAGTATTTT,CARQVAREGGTQYF
.,14,TRBV29-1,TRBJ1-2,few,TGCAGCGTTCCAGACATCTCAAGGGGATATGGCTACACCTTC,CSVPDISRGYGYTF
TRBD1,13,TRBV6-6,TRBJ2-1,few,TGTGCCAGCAGGGCGGACAGGGCCGGTGAGCAGTTCTTC,CASRADRAGEQFF
.,16,TRBV6-5,TRBJ2-1,few,TGTGCCAGCAGTTACTCCACATCGGGCCCCGGGGGTGAGCAGTTCTTC,CASSYSTSGPGGEQFF
.,15,TRBV25-1,TRBJ1-1,.,TGTGCCAGCAGTCCCTACCGCGGGATGAACACTGAAGCTTTCTTT,CASSPYRGMNTEAFF
.,15,TRBV4-1,TRBJ2-7,.,TGCGCCAGCAGCCAAGGAGGGCGCGACCAGTACGAGCAGTACTTC,CASSQGGRDQYEQYF
.,11,TRBV5-4,TRBJ1-2,few,TGTGCCAGCAGCTTGTCCAGGCAATACACCTTC,CASSLSRQYTF
TRBD2,20,TRBV4-2,TRBJ2-3,.,TGTGCCAGCAGCCCCATATTAGGGACTAGCGGGACCCCCTCCACAGATACGCAGTATTTT,CASSPILGTSGTPSTDTQYF
TRBD2,16,TRBV27,TRBJ2-1,few,TGTGCCAGCACATTGAGACTAGCGGGACCCTACAATGAGCAGTTCTTC,CASTLRLAGPYNEQFF
.,16,TRBV28,TRBJ2-7,.,TGTGCCAGCAGTTTCCGTGACAGGACCATCTCCTACGAGCAGTACTTC,CASSFRDRTISYEQYF
.,14,TRBV27,TRBJ2-3,once,TGTGCCAGCAGTTACAGCGGATACACAGATACGCAGTATTTT,CASSYSGYTDTQYF
TRBD2,17,TRBV9,TRBJ2-1,.,TGTGCCAGCAGCGTAGGTGCATGGACTAGCGGCGTAGGTGAGCAGTTCTTC,CASSVGAWTSGVGEQFF
.,15,TRBV9,TRBJ2-5,.,TGTGCCAGCAGCGTAGCTACCCAGGGGAGAGAGACCCAGTACTTC,CASSVATQGRETQYF
TRBD2,15,TRBV7-2,TRBJ2-7,few,TGTGCCAGCAGCCTAGGGACTAGCAGAACCTACGAGCAGTACTTC,CASSLGTSRTYEQYF
.,15,TRBV7-2,TRBJ2-7,.,TGTGCCAGCAGCTTAGCCGGGACACCTTCCTACGAGCAGTACTTC,CASSLAGTPSYEQYF
.,14,TRBV5-1,TRBJ2-7,.,TGCGCCAGCAGCCGGACTGGGGACTCCTACGAGCAGTACTTC,CASSRTGDSYEQYF
TRBD2,16,TRBV27,TRBJ2-7,.,TGTGCCAGCAGAAATCGACTAGCGGGGAACTCCTACGAGCAGTACTTC,CASRNRLAGNSYEQYF
TRBD2,15,TRBV5-6,TRBJ2-4,.,TGTGCCAGCAGCTTGAACGGGAGGTTAGAAAACATTCAGTACTTC,CASSLNGRLENIQYF
TRBD1,13,TRBV6-5,TRBJ1-5,.,TGTGCCAGCAGCGGACAGGGGAGTCAGCCCCAGCATTTT,CASSGQGSQPQHF
.,14,TRBV29-1,TRBJ1-4,.,TGCAGCGTTGAAGCAGGCAGGGCCGGTGAAAAACTGTTTTTT,CSVEAGRAGEKLFF
TRBD2,16,TRBV18,TRBJ2-3,.,TGTGCCAGCTCACCCGGACTAGCGGGAGGAACAGATACGCAGTATTTT,CASSPGLAGGTDTQYF
TRBD2,15,TRBV10-3,TRBJ2-1,.,TGTGCCATCAGCGAGACTAGCGGGATTTACAATGAGCAGTTCTTC,CAISETSGIYNEQFF
.,15,TRBV15,TRBJ2-5,.,TGTGCCACCAGCACAGGGCCGCATGGGGGGGAGACCCAGTACTTC,CATSTGPHGGETQYF
.,13,TRBV18,TRBJ2-7,few,TGTGCCAGCTCACCCCAGGGTGGCTACGAGCAGTACTTC,CASSPQGGYEQYF
.,15,TRBV18,TRBJ1-3,few,TGTGCCAGCTCACCACTACAAAGCTCTGGAAACACCATATATTTT,CASSPLQSSGNTIYF
TRBD1,14,TRBV28,TRBJ2-2,.,TGTGCCAGCAGTCGGGACAGGGAAACCGGGGAGCTGTTTTTT,CASSRDRETGELFF
TRBD2,16,TRBV9,TRBJ2-1,few,TGTGCCAGCAGCCAGGATGTCAGCGGGGCTCACAATGAGCAGTTCTTC,CASSQDVSGAHNEQFF
TRBD2,17,TRBV5-4,TRBJ2-3,.,TGTGCCAGCAGCTTAATGTCACTAGCGGGGAGCACAGATACGCAGTATTTT,CASSLMSLAGSTDTQYF
.,15,TRBV19,TRBJ2-1,.,TGTGCCAGTAGTACCTTAGATAGAACCTACAATGAGCAGTTCTTC,CASSTLDRTYNEQFF
.,13,TRBV19,TRBJ2-1,few,TGTGCCAGTAGCCAGGACCCTAGGAGGGAGCAGTTCTTC,CASSQDPRREQFF
.,16,TRBV4-3,TRBJ2-5,few,TGCGCCAGCAGCCAAGATCCAGGGCCGGAACAAGAGACCCAGTACTTC,CASSQDPGPEQETQYF
TRBD1,12,TRBV29-1,TRBJ2-1,.,TGCAGCGGGGACAGGGGAGCCCATGAGCAGTTCTTC,CSGDRGAHEQFF
TRBD1,16,TRBV2,TRBJ2-4,.,TGTGCCAGCAGCCGGGACAGGGGGTTAGCCAAAAACATTCAGTACTTC,CASSRDRGLAKNIQYF
.,16,TRBV5-6,TRBJ2-7,.,TGTGCCAGCAGCTTGGTGGGGGGAGCAAGTGTCTACGAGCAGTACTTC,CASSLVGGASVYEQYF
TRBD1,16,TRBV6-1,TRBJ1-5,.,TGTGCCAGCAGTGGGACAGGGAGTGAGATTGGTCAGCCCCAGCATTTT,CASSGTGSEIGQPQHF
TRBD1,17,TRBV4-3,TRBJ1-3,.,TGCGCCAGCAGCCAACCGACAGGGGTGGGTCCTGGAAACACCATATATTTT,CASSQPTGVGPGNTIYF
TRBD1,15,TRBV5-6,TRBJ2-5,.,TGTGCCAGCAGCTGGGGACAGGGGAATGGGGAGACCCAGTACTTC,CASSWGQGNGETQYF
TRBD2,16,TRBV5-4,TRBJ2-2,few,TGTGCCAGCAGGTCTAGCGGGAGAGCGAACACCGGGGAGCTGTTTTTT,CASRSSGRANTGELFF
.,12,TRBV7-9,TRBJ2-7,.,TGTGCCAGCAGTTCGACTAGTTACGAGCAGTACTTC,CASSSTSYEQYF
.,14,TRBV19,TRBJ1-2,few,TGTGCCAGTACCCGGGTATCGGCTAACTATGGCTACACCTTC,CASTRVSANYGYTF